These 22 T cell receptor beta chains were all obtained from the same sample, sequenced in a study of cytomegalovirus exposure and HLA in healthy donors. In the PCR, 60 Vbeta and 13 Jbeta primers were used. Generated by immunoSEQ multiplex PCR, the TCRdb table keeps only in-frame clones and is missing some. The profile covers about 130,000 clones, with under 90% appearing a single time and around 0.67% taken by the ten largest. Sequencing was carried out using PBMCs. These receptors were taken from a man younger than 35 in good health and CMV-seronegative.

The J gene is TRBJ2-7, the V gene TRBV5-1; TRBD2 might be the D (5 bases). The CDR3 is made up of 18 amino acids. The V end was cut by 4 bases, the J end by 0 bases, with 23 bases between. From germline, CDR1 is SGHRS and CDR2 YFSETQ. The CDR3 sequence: CASSSGLWGATSSYEQYF. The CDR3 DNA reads TGCGCCAGCAGCAGTGGACTTTGGGGAGCGACGAGCTCCTACGAGCAGTACTTC.

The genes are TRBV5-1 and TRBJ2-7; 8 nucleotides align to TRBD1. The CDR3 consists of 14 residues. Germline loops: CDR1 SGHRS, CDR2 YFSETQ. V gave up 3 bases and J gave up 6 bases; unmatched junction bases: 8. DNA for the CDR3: TGCGCCAGCAGCTGGACAGGGCCCGTGGTCGAGCAGTACTTC. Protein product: CASSWTGPVVEQYF. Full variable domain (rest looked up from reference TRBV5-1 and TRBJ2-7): KAGVTQTPRYLIKTRGQQVTLSCSPISGHRSVSWYQQTPGQGLQFLFEYFSETQRNKGNFPGRFSGRQFSNSRSEMNVSTLELGDSALYLCASSWTGPVVEQYFGPGTRLTVT.

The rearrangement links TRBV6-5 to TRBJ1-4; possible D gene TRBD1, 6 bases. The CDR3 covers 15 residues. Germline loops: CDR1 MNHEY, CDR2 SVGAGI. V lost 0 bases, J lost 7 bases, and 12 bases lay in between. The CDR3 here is CASSYSGGAREKLFF. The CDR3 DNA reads TGTGCCAGCAGTTACTCGGGGGGGGCCCGTGAAAAACTGTTTTTT.

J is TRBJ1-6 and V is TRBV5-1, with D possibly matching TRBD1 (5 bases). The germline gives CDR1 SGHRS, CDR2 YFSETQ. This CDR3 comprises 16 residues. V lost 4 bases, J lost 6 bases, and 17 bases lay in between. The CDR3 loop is CASSQKTGLFNSPLHF. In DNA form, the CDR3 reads TGCGCCAGCAGCCAGAAAACGGGACTCTTTAATTCACCCCTCCACTTT.

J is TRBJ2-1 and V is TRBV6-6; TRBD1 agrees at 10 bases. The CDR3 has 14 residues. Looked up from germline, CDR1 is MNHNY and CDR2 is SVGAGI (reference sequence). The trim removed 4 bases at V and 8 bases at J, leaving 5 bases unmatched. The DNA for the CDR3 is TGTGCCAGCAGTTCCCTGGGGACAGGGGATGAGCAGTTCTTC. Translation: CASSSLGTGDEQFF.

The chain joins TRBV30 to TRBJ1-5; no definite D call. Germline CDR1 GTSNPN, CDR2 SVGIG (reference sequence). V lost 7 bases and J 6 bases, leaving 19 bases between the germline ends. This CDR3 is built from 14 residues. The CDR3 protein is CAFLLRGRAQPQHF. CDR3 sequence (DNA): TGTGCCTTCCTCTTACGGGGTAGGGCTCAGCCCCAGCATTTT.

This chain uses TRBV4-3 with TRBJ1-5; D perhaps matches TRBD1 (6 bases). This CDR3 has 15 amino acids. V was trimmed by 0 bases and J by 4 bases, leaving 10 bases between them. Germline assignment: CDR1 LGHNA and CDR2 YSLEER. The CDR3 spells CASSQDYRANQPQHF. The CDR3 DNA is TGCGCCAGCAGCCAAGATTACAGGGCAAATCAGCCCCAGCATTTT.

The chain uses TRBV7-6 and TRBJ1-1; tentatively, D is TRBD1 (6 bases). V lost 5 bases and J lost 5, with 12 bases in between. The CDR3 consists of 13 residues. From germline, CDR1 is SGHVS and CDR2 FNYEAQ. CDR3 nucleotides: TGTGCCAGCAGCCTCGGACAGCTGACTGAAGCTTTCTTT. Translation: CASSLGQLTEAFF.

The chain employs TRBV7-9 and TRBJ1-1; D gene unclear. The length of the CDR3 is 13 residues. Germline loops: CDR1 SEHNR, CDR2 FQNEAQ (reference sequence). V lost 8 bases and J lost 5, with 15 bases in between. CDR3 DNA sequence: TGTGCCAGCGCTTTTAGCGAAGGGACTGAAGCTTTCTTT. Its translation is CASAFSEGTEAFF.

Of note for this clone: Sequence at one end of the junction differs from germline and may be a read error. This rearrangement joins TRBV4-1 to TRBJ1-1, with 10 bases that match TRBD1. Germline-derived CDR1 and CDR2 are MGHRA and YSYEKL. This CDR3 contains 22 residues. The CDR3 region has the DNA TGCGCCAGCAGCCAAGATAGCCTACAGAATCTCCGGGACAGGGGATCGAACTCTGAAGCTTTCTTT. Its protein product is CASSQDSLQNLRDRGSNSEAFF.

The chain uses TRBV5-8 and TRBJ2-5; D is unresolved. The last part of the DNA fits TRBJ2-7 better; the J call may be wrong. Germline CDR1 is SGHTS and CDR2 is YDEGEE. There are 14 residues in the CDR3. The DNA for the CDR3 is TGTGCCAGCAGCTTGCCGGGTTACTCCTACGAGCAGTACTTC. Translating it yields CASSLPGYSYEQYF.

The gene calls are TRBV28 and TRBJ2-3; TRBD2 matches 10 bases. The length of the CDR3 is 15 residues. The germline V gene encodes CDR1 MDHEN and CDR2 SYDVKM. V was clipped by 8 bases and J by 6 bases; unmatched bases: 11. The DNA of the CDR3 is TGTGCCAGCCACCTGGAGCGGGGGGGCCTTGATACGCAGTATTTT. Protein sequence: CASHLERGGLDTQYF.

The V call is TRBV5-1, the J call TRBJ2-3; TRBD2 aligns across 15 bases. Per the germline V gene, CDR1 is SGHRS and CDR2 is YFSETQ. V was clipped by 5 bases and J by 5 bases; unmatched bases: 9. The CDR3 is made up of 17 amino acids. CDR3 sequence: CASSTGTSGGIIDTQYF. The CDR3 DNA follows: TGCGCCAGCAGTACCGGGACTAGCGGGGGGATAATAGATACGCAGTATTTT.

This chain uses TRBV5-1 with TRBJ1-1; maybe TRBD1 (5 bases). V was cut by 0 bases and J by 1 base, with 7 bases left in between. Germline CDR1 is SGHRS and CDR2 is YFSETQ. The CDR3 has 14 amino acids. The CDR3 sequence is CASSLADRNTEAFF. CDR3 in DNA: TGCGCCAGCAGCTTGGCCGACAGGAACACTGAAGCTTTCTTT.

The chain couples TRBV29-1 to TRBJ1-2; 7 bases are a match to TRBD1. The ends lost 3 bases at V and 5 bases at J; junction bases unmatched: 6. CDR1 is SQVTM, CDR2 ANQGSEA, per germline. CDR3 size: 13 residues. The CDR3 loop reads CSVDGGQRYGYTF. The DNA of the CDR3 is TGCAGCGTTGATGGGGGACAGAGATATGGCTACACCTTC. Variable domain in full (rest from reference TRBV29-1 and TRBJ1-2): SAVISQKPSRDICQRGTSLTIQCQVDSQVTMMFWYRQQPGQSLTLIATANQGSEATYESGFVIDKFPISRPNLTFSTLTVSNMSPEDSSIYLCSVDGGQRYGYTFGSGTRLTVV.

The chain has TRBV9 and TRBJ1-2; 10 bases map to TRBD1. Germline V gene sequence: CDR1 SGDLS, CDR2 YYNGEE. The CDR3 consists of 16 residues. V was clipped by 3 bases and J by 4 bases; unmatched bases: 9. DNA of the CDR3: TGTGCCAGCAGCGGGGGACAGGGGATCCATTCCTATGGCTACACCTTC. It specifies CASSGGQGIHSYGYTF. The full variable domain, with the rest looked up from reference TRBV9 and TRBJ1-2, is DSGVTQTPKHLITATGQRVTLRCSPRSGDLSVYWYQQSLDQGLQFLIQYYNGEERAKGNILERFSAQQFPDLHSELNLSSLELGDSALYFCASSGGQGIHSYGYTFGSGTRLTVV.

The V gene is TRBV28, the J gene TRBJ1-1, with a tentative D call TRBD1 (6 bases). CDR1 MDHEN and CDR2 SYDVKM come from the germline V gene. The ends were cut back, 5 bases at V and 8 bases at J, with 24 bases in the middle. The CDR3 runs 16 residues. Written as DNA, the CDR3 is TGTGCCAGCAGTCCACTAAAGGGGGGAGGGTTGCGAGAAGCTTTCTTT. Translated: CASSPLKGGGLREAFF. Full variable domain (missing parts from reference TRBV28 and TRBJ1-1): DVKVTQSSRYLVKRTGEKVFLECVQDMDHENMFWYRQDPGLGLRLIYFSYDVKMKEKGDIPEGYSVSREKKERFSLILESASTNQTSMYLCASSPLKGGGLREAFFGQGTRLTVV.

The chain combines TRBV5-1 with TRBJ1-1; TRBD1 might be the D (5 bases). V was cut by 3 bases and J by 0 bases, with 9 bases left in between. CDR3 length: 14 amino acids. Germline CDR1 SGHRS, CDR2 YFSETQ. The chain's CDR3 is CASSSSGLNTEAFF. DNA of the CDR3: TGCGCCAGCAGCTCATCAGGGTTGAACACTGAAGCTTTCTTT.

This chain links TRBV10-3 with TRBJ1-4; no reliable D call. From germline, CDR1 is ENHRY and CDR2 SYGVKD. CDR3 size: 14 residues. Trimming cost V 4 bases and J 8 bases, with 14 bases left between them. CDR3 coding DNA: TGTGCCATCAGTGGGTCCGCCCAGCGGGAAAAACTGTTTTTT. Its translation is CAISGSAQREKLFF.

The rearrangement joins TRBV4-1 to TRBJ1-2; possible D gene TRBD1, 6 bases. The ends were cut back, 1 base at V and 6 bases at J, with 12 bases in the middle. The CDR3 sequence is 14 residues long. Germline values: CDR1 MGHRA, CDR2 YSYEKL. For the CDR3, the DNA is TGCGCCAGCAGCCAAGTTGCAGGGGAGAATGGCTACACCTTC. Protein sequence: CASSQVAGENGYTF.

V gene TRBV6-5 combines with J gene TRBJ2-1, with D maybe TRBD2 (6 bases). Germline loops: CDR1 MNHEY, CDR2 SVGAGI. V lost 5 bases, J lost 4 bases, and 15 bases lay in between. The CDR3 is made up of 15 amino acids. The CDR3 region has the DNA TGTGCCAGCAGTAACGGCCAGCGGGTATACAATGAGCAGTTCTTC. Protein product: CASSNGQRVYNEQFF.

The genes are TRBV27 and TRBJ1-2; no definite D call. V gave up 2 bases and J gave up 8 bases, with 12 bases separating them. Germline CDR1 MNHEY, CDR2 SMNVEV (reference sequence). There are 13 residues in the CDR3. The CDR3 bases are TGTGCCAGCAGTTTAAGCACAGATCGGGGCTACACCTTC. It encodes CASSLSTDRGYTF.